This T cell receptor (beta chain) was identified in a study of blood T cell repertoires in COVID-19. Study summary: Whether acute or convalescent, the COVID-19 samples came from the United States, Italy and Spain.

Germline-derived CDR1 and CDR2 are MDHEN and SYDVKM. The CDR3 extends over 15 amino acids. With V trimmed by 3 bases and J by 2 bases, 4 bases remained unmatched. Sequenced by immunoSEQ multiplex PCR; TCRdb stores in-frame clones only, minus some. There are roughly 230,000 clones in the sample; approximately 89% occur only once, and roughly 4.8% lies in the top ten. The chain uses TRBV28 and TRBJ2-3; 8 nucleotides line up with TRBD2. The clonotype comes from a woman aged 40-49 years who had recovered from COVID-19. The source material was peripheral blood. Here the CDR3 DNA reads TGTGCCAGCAGTTTCCCAGCGGGGGACACAGATACGCAGTATTTT. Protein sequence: CASSFPAGDTDTQYF.